The present entry profiles one TCR beta chain with its context. Its specificity is unknown. The entry originates in a study of OX40 agonist ivuxolimab in advanced cancers. Study context: The dose-escalation group included hepatocellular carcinoma, melanoma, renal cell carcinoma and head and neck cancer. Among those enrolled, mean age was about 63 years (range roughly 20 to 79) and about 79% were male.

Trimming pared 1 base from V and 4 bases from J, leaving 10 bases between. Germline CDR1 reads SGHDN; CDR2 reads FVKESK. The CDR3 sequence is 14 residues long. The repertoire was sequenced with immunoSEQ multiplex PCR; TCRdb's copy has only in-frame clones and lacks some. Of about 58,000 clones detected, 88% appear once; the ten largest clones hold approximately 3.8%. Samples of blood were obtained at baseline, on cycle 4 day 1, and on cycle 7 day 1. Notes on the study in general: Which antigen the expanded peripheral T cells recognized is unknown.

The source material was CD4+ or CD8+ T cells sorted from blood, sampled in a trial of the OX40 agonist ivuxolimab. This chain connects TRBV14 to TRBJ1-1; D call uncertain. The receptor's source is an adult with an advanced solid tumor such as melanoma, head and neck, liver or kidney cancer. CDR3: CASSQAVGATEAFF. In nucleotides, the CDR3 is TGTGCCAGCAGCCAAGCCGTGGGTGCCACTGAAGCTTTCTTT.